This record concerns one T cell receptor (beta chain) sequence. One end of the junction fails to match germline, which may point to a read error. MiXCR, applied by TCRdb to the 5' RACE reads, yields one record per CDR3 protein. The table includes roughly 120,000 distinct CDR3 sequences, 15% detected once. CDR3 length equals 14 residues. Germline lookup yields CDR1 KGHSH and CDR2 LQKENI. The sample belongs to a study of early T cells in non-severe SARS-CoV-2 infection. The sequenced sample was whole blood. The rearrangement joins TRBV18 to TRBJ2-5; the D is unclear. This TCR derives from an adult who was a healthcare worker with PCR-confirmed SARS-CoV-2 infection or an uninfected control (not recorded which). CDR3 nucleotide sequence: TGTGCCGGCTCCCCCCCGGCCGAAAGGGAGACCCAGTACTTC. Protein: CAGSPPAERETQYF.